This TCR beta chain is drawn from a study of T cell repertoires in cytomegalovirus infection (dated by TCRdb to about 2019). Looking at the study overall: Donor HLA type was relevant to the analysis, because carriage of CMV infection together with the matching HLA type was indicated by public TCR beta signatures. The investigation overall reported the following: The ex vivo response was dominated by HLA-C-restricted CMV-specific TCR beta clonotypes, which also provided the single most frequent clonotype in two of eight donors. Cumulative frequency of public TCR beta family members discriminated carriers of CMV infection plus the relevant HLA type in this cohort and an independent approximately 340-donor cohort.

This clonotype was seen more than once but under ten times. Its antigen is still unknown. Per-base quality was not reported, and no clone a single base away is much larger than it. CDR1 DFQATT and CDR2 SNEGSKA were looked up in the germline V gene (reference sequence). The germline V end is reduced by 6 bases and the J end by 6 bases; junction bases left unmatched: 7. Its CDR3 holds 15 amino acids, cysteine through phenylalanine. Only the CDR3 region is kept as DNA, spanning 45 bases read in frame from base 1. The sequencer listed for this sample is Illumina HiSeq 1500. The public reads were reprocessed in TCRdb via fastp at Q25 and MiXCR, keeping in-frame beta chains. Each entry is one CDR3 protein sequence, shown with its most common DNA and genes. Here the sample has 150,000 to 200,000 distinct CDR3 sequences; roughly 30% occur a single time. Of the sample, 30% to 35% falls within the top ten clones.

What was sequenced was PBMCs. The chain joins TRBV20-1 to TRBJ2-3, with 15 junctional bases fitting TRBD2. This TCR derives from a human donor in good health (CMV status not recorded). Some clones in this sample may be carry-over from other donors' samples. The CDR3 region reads CSAVGLAGGLDTQYF. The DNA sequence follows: TGCAGTGCCGTCGGACTAGCGGGGGGGCTTGATACGCAGTATTTT.